This T cell receptor (beta chain) was sequenced in a study of blood T cells in healthy people across ages. Primed by a sample-barcoded 5' primer and a J-beta primer mix, a second PCR proceeded for 7 to 11 cycles. TCRdb called the 5' RACE reads again in MiXCR, with one record for every CDR3 protein. The repertoire holds about 680,000 distinct CDR3 sequences, 49% seen once, with approximately 32% in the top ten. V shed 1 base and J 6 bases; nucleotides not matched to a gene: 9. Per the germline V gene, CDR1 is MNHEY and CDR2 is SMNVEV (reference sequence). The CDR3 consists of 18 residues. V is TRBV27 and J is TRBJ1-6; 10 nucleotides line up with TRBD1. This TCR was sampled from a woman in her fifties or sixties in good health. Sequenced material: blood. This chain's CDR3 is CASSLFRPGTGVNSPLHF. Here the CDR3 DNA reads TGTGCCAGCAGTTTATTTAGACCCGGGACAGGGGTTAATTCACCCCTCCACTTT.